The table lists the clone carrying this T cell receptor (beta chain) with many counts. These data belong to a study of T cells after posttransplantation cyclophosphamide. Profiling relied on immunoSEQ multiplex PCR, and the TCRdb table lists in-frame clones only, not all of them. This sample has approximately 30,000 clones, each found more than once. V was clipped by 6 bases and J by 6 bases, with 12 bases between them. Per germline, CDR1 MNHEY and CDR2 SMNVEV (reference sequence). There are 12 residues in the CDR3. Sequences were obtained from PBMCs. This TCR came from a woman aged 45-65 years in good health and a related stem cell transplant donor. The chain combines TRBV27 with TRBJ2-7; perhaps TRBD1 as D (6 bases). The CDR3 reads CASRSSRGEQYF. The CDR3 DNA sequence: TGTGCCAGCAGGTCCTCCAGGGGCGAGCAGTACTTC.